This T cell receptor beta chain was documented in a study of T cell changes during pregnancy in multiple sclerosis. The CDR3 runs 15 residues. Trimming took 1 base from V and 0 from J, leaving 7 bases between them. From germline, CDR1 is LNHDA and CDR2 SQIVND (reference sequence). The method was immunoSEQ multiplex PCR; TCRdb's version includes in-frame clones alone and lacks a portion of them. The table includes approximately 97,000 clones, roughly 89% detected once. The specimen was peripheral blood, collected after pregnancy. This receptor was identified in a female donor in good health, enrolled as a control in a pregnancy study. The chain is built from TRBV19 and TRBJ1-5; D unresolved. CDR3: CASSIAPYSNQPQHF. The CDR3, as DNA: TGTGCCAGTAGTATAGCCCCCTATAGCAATCAGCCCCAGCATTTT.